The rows below give T cell receptor beta chains drawn from one sample of a study of cytomegalovirus exposure and HLA in healthy donors. The assay was immunoSEQ multiplex PCR, and TCRdb's table has in-frame clones only and misses some. The sample includes approximately 220,000 clones, less than 85% of them seen just once. Sequencing used PBMCs. All receptors derive from a man aged 18 to 35 in good health and CMV-seronegative. Each CDR3 is given with its conserved first and last residue. D genes are given only for firm matches. Expanded clones are given a class, and other clones once, few, many or no size at all.

CASSFPRGLYEQYF,TGTGCCAGCAGTTTTCCCAGGGGGCTCTACGAGCAGTACTTC,TRBJ2-7,TRBD1,TRBV28,-
CASRDGTASSYEQYF,TGTGCCAGCAGAGACGGGACAGCAAGCTCCTACGAGCAGTACTTC,TRBJ2-7,TRBD1,TRBV2,-
CASSLSDRQPQHF,TGTGCCAGCAGTTTATCGGACAGGCAGCCCCAGCATTTT,TRBJ1-5,TRBD1,TRBV27,-
CASSLGGGDRMYF,TGTGCCAGCAGCTTAGGAGGGGGGGACAGGATGTACTTC,TRBJ2-7,-,TRBV11-3,-
CAISVSGGPYEQYF,TGTGCCATCAGTGTATCAGGGGGCCCCTACGAGCAGTACTTC,TRBJ2-7,TRBD1,TRBV10-3,-
CASRRAYEQFF,TGCGCCAGCAGGAGGGCCTATGAGCAGTTCTTC,TRBJ2-1,-,TRBV5-1,few
CASSLGSGTGPVYGYTF,TGTGCCAGCAGTTTGGGATCCGGGACAGGCCCCGTCTATGGCTACACCTTC,TRBJ1-2,TRBD1,TRBV27,-
CASKRTSGSSYEQYF,TGTGCCAGCAAACGGACTAGCGGGAGCTCCTACGAGCAGTACTTC,TRBJ2-7,TRBD2,TRBV2,-
CASSLARLAGYNEQFF,TGTGCCAGCAGCTTAGCACGCCTAGCGGGATACAATGAGCAGTTCTTC,TRBJ2-1,TRBD2,TRBV7-6,-
CASSVGGGDSYEQYF,TGTGCCAGCAGCGTAGGGGGGGGCGATTCCTACGAGCAGTACTTC,TRBJ2-7,-,TRBV9,-
CASSAWTSNTGELFF,TGTGCCAGCAGCGCCTGGACTAGCAACACCGGGGAGCTGTTTTTT,TRBJ2-2,TRBD2,TRBV11-2,few
CASGSPPAGERLGYTF,TGTGCTAGTGGTTCGCCCCCCGCGGGGGAACGTCTCGGCTACACCTTC,TRBJ1-2,-,TRBV12-5,-
CASSPGGLAGRKNIQYF,TGTGCCAGCTCACCAGGGGGACTAGCGGGCAGGAAAAACATTCAGTACTTC,TRBJ2-4,TRBD2,TRBV18,-